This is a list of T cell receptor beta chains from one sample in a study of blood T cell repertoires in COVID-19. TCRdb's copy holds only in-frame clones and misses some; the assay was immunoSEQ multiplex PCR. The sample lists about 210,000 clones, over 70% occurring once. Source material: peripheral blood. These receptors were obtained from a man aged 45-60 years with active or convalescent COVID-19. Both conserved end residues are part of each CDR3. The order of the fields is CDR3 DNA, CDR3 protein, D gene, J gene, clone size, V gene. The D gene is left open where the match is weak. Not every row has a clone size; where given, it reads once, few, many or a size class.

DNA: TGTGCCAGCAGTTCCGGACAAGGGGGCTATGGCTACACCTTC; CDR3: CASSSGQGGYGYTF; D: .; J: TRBJ1-2; size: .; V: TRBV2
DNA: TGTGCCAGCAGCTTAGGCCCGACAGGGTTACCCTTCTACGAGCAGTACTTC; CDR3: CASSLGPTGLPFYEQYF; D: TRBD1; J: TRBJ2-7; size: .; V: TRBV7-2
DNA: TGCGCCAGCAGCCGTCTTAGCAGGACAGGGGACGAGCAGTACTTC; CDR3: CASSRLSRTGDEQYF; D: TRBD1; J: TRBJ2-7; size: few; V: TRBV4-3
DNA: TGTGCCAGCAGTGGACCCCCTCACCCGGGACAGGGGGCTAACTATGGCTACACCTTC; CDR3: CASSGPPHPGQGANYGYTF; D: TRBD1; J: TRBJ1-2; size: .; V: TRBV6-1
DNA: TGTGCCAGCAGTAAGGGACAGGGGAGGGGAAACACCGGGGAGCTGTTTTTT; CDR3: CASSKGQGRGNTGELFF; D: TRBD1; J: TRBJ2-2; size: .; V: TRBV6-2/TRBV6-3
DNA: TGTGCCAGCAGGCGAGACCGCCTAGCCTACAATGAGCAGTTCTTC; CDR3: CASRRDRLAYNEQFF; D: .; J: TRBJ2-1; size: .; V: TRBV6-5
DNA: TGTGCCTGGAGTGTACTGAAGGGAGTTGAGCAGTTCTTC; CDR3: CAWSVLKGVEQFF; D: .; J: TRBJ2-1; size: .; V: TRBV30
DNA: TGTGCCTGGAGTCGTGGGGGGGCCTCCTCCTACGAGCAGTACTTC; CDR3: CAWSRGGASSYEQYF; D: .; J: TRBJ2-7; size: .; V: TRBV30
DNA: TGTGCCAGCAGCCGCGGGACAGGTGAAAAACTGTTTTTT; CDR3: CASSRGTGEKLFF; D: TRBD1; J: TRBJ1-4; size: .; V: TRBV3-1/TRBV3-2
DNA: TGCAGTGCTAGTCGGGGGGGTAGTAAGTCAGATACGCAGTATTTT; CDR3: CSASRGGSKSDTQYF; D: TRBD2; J: TRBJ2-3; size: .; V: TRBV20-1
DNA: TGTGCCAGCAGTTTATCTGACAGGGACAGGGGATCTGGGGCCAACGTCCTGACTTTC; CDR3: CASSLSDRDRGSGANVLTF; D: TRBD1; J: TRBJ2-6; size: .; V: TRBV27
DNA: TGTGCCAGCAAAGGAGTTTATGGCTACACCTTC; CDR3: CASKGVYGYTF; D: .; J: TRBJ1-2; size: many; V: TRBV3-1/TRBV3-2
DNA: TGTGCCAGCAGTCGTCCTACCTCCGACAGGGGCAGCAATCAGCCCCAGCATTTT; CDR3: CASSRPTSDRGSNQPQHF; D: TRBD1; J: TRBJ1-5; size: .; V: TRBV28
DNA: TGTGCCACCAGCGGGACTAGCGGGCACAATGAGCAGTTCTTC; CDR3: CATSGTSGHNEQFF; D: TRBD2; J: TRBJ2-1; size: .; V: TRBV15
DNA: TGTGCCAGCAGCTGGAGGACTAGCGGGGGGGCCCACAATGAGCAGTTCTTC; CDR3: CASSWRTSGGAHNEQFF; D: TRBD2; J: TRBJ2-1; size: .; V: TRBV7-2
DNA: TGTGCCAGCAGCCCAGGCGGGCTAGCCAAAAACATTCAGTACTTC; CDR3: CASSPGGLAKNIQYF; D: .; J: TRBJ2-4; size: .; V: TRBV14
DNA: TGTGCCAGCAGCCCCGCACGCGGGAGGGTTCCCGGGGAGCTGTTTTTT; CDR3: CASSPARGRVPGELFF; D: TRBD2; J: TRBJ2-2; size: many; V: TRBV7-3
DNA: TGTGCCAGCAGTTCGGGAGGGGGGCTCAATCAGCCCCAGCATTTT; CDR3: CASSSGGGLNQPQHF; D: .; J: TRBJ1-5; size: once; V: TRBV28
DNA: TGTGCCAGCAGCTTAGATGGGGCGTATAATTCACCCCTCCACTTT; CDR3: CASSLDGAYNSPLHF; D: .; J: TRBJ1-6; size: .; V: TRBV7-9
DNA: TGTGCCAGCAGACGGACAGGGAACAATGAGCAGTTCTTC; CDR3: CASRRTGNNEQFF; D: TRBD1; J: TRBJ2-1; size: .; V: TRBV12-3/TRBV12-4
DNA: TGCGCCAGCAGCCAAGAGTCGGGACTAGCGGGGCGGGCGGGGGAGCTGTTTTTT; CDR3: CASSQESGLAGRAGELFF; D: TRBD2; J: TRBJ2-2; size: .; V: TRBV4-3
DNA: TGTGCCAGTAGCCCGACAGGGAGCTACAATCAGCCCCAGCATTTT; CDR3: CASSPTGSYNQPQHF; D: TRBD1; J: TRBJ1-5; size: .; V: TRBV19
DNA: TGTGCCAGTAGCCCCCGGGGGGATGAGCAGTTCTTC; CDR3: CASSPRGDEQFF; D: TRBD2; J: TRBJ2-1; size: .; V: TRBV19
DNA: TGTGCCAGCAGTCCGAGGGTTTCCTATGGCTACACCTTC; CDR3: CASSPRVSYGYTF; D: .; J: TRBJ1-2; size: once; V: TRBV27
DNA: TGCAGTGCTAGTAGCGGGAGTCGTACCGGGGAGCTGTTTTTT; CDR3: CSASSGSRTGELFF; D: TRBD2; J: TRBJ2-2; size: .; V: TRBV20-1
DNA: TGTGCTAGTGGGGGGGACATCGCAAGTTCACCCCTCCACTTT; CDR3: CASGGDIASSPLHF; D: .; J: TRBJ1-6; size: .; V: TRBV12-5
DNA: TGCGCCAGCAGCCTAAACCTCCCCGGGACATCTTATAATTCACCCCTCCACTTT; CDR3: CASSLNLPGTSYNSPLHF; D: .; J: TRBJ1-6; size: .; V: TRBV4-1
DNA: TGTGCCAGCAGTGATCAGGGGGTGAGCAATCAGCCCCAGCATTTT; CDR3: CASSDQGVSNQPQHF; D: TRBD1; J: TRBJ1-5; size: .; V: TRBV25-1
DNA: TGCGCCAGCAGCTTCGGAGTAGTGAGCGACGAGCAGTACTTC; CDR3: CASSFGVVSDEQYF; D: .; J: TRBJ2-7; size: .; V: TRBV5-1
DNA: TGTGCCAGCAGAACAGGTTCCGAAGCTTTCTTT; CDR3: CASRTGSEAFF; D: .; J: TRBJ1-1; size: .; V: TRBV6-6
DNA: TGTGCCAGCAGCTTGGACGGTTTCTCTGGGGCCAACGTCCTGACTTTC; CDR3: CASSLDGFSGANVLTF; D: .; J: TRBJ2-6; size: .; V: TRBV5-8
DNA: TGCGCCAGCAGCTTGGGACCAAGGGGGACGCAGTATTTT; CDR3: CASSLGPRGTQYF; D: .; J: TRBJ2-3; size: .; V: TRBV5-1
DNA: TGTGCCAGCAGCTCGCCCTCGGCGGGTCATGGAAAACTGTTTTTT; CDR3: CASSSPSAGHGKLFF; D: .; J: TRBJ1-4; size: once; V: TRBV11-2
DNA: TGTGCCACCAGTTCCGGGACAGGGATCTACAATGAGCAGTTCTTC; CDR3: CATSSGTGIYNEQFF; D: TRBD1; J: TRBJ2-1; size: .; V: TRBV15
DNA: TGTGCCAGCAGCGACCCCGGGACAGGGGGCGCTGGGGCTTTCTTT; CDR3: CASSDPGTGGAGAFF; D: TRBD1; J: TRBJ1-1; size: .; V: TRBV11-2
DNA: TGTGCCAGCAGTTTGGGTCAGGGTTCTACAGATACGCAGTATTTT; CDR3: CASSLGQGSTDTQYF; D: .; J: TRBJ2-3; size: .; V: TRBV28
DNA: TGCAGCGTGCAGGGGACGGGACAGGGGTCCTATGGCTACACCTTC; CDR3: CSVQGTGQGSYGYTF; D: TRBD1; J: TRBJ1-2; size: .; V: TRBV29-1
DNA: TGTGCCAGCAGCCGCGCCGGGTTCTATGGCTACACCTTC; CDR3: CASSRAGFYGYTF; D: .; J: TRBJ1-2; size: .; V: TRBV7-8
DNA: TGCGCCAGCAGCTTGGATCAGGGAAACACTGAAGCTTTCTTT; CDR3: CASSLDQGNTEAFF; D: .; J: TRBJ1-1; size: .; V: TRBV5-1
DNA: TGTGCCAGCAGCTTGTCTCTGGAGGGTACTGAAGCTTTCTTT; CDR3: CASSLSLEGTEAFF; D: .; J: TRBJ1-1; size: .; V: TRBV5-4
DNA: TGTGCCAGCAGCTTGTTGTCAGGGTTTGGCAATCAGCCCCAGCATTTT; CDR3: CASSLLSGFGNQPQHF; D: .; J: TRBJ1-5; size: .; V: TRBV5-8
DNA: TGTGCCAGCGCCCGGTCGGGGGTTGATACGCAGTATTTT; CDR3: CASARSGVDTQYF; D: .; J: TRBJ2-3; size: .; V: TRBV7-2
DNA: TGTGCCTGGAGTATCTTCCCCTACGAGCAGTACTTC; CDR3: CAWSIFPYEQYF; D: .; J: TRBJ2-7; size: .; V: TRBV30
DNA: TGTGCCAGCAGTTACAGAGGGAGCTCCTACAATGAGCAGTTCTTC; CDR3: CASSYRGSSYNEQFF; D: .; J: TRBJ2-1; size: .; V: TRBV6-5
DNA: TGTGCCAGCAGCCCCACGGGGACAGGTTTTGTTAACTTT; CDR3: CASSPTGTGFVNF; D: TRBD1; J: TRBJ1-6; size: .; V: TRBV3-1/TRBV3-2
DNA: TGTGCCAGCAGTTACAGCTCTGGAAACACCATATATTTT; CDR3: CASSYSSGNTIYF; D: .; J: TRBJ1-3; size: .; V: TRBV28